Listed below are T cell receptor beta chains from one sample, sequenced in a study of T cells in Graves' hyperthyroidism and ophthalmopathy. TCRdb re-called the multiplex PCR reads through MiXCR, storing one row per CDR3 protein. The sample consists of a few hundred thousand distinct CDR3 sequences, approximately 44% of them appearing once. The specimen was peripheral blood or thyroid tissue (not recorded which). The source is a woman under 30 with Graves' hyperthyroidism. Each CDR3 is given with its conserved first and last residue. Part of the rows lack a size; the others show once, few, many or a class for expanded clones.

j_gene	v_gene	abundance	CDR3aa
TRBJ1-5	TRBV12-3/TRBV12-4	many	CAPYPPSNSNQPQHF
TRBJ1-1	TRBV4-1	many	CASSQPHRGFSEAFF
TRBJ2-7	TRBV3-1	-	CASSQGLAGSSGEQYF
TRBJ2-5	TRBV10-3	-	CAITPGQAQYF
TRBJ2-7	TRBV29-1	many	CSVLGDRVRAEQYF
TRBJ2-7	TRBV7-8	-	CASSSPRGDEQYF
TRBJ1-6	TRBV20-1	-	CSARGGGQGNSPLHF
TRBJ2-7	TRBV7-9	many	CASSLSGNEQYF
TRBJ2-5	TRBV7-4	-	CASSLARDYPGETQYF
TRBJ2-6	TRBV15	-	CATSSQDSSGANVLTF
TRBJ2-7	TRBV20-1	-	CSATTGNLVQPQQYF
TRBJ2-5	TRBV7-9	many	CASSQTSGGQETQYF
TRBJ1-1	TRBV20-1	many	CSARTGQGEAFF
TRBJ1-2	TRBV19	many	CATTPPDSSRSYGYTF
TRBJ2-1	TRBV25-1	-	CASSESYNEQFF
TRBJ2-7	TRBV13	once	CASSPEAPSGKGGVGEQYF
TRBJ2-2	TRBV6-6	many	CASSYLRPNTGELFF
TRBJ1-4	TRBV12-3/TRBV12-4	many	CASSVDEKLFF
TRBJ2-6	TRBV2	-	CASLVTSGSGANVLTF
TRBJ2-6	TRBV29-1	-	CSVKGTAAGANVLTF
TRBJ1-1	TRBV29-1	many	CSVLGPRGLNTEAFF
TRBJ1-2	TRBV27	many	CASSGDNYGYTF
TRBJ2-3	TRBV7-6	-	CASSLVDNTDTQYF
TRBJ1-2	TRBV7-2	many	CASSTLGDGYTF
TRBJ2-7	TRBV19	many	CASSLGQDREQYF
TRBJ2-2	TRBV7-2	-	CASSLVPNEGELFF
TRBJ1-5	TRBV20-1	many	CSARAIQGGQPQHF
TRBJ1-2	TRBV5-1	many	CASSLAGGAPNYGYTF
TRBJ1-5	TRBV12-3/TRBV12-4	many	CASSFVISWDRDLHQPQHF
TRBJ2-5	TRBV27	few	CATSGKVRQTQYF
TRBJ1-1	TRBV7-9	-	CASSQRRGQGVAEAFF
TRBJ2-6	TRBV20-1	many	CSARTAGANVLTF
TRBJ2-1	TRBV5-4	few	CASSLAHLNEQFF
TRBJ2-5	TRBV29-1	-	CSVKDRDKTQYF
TRBJ1-2	TRBV4-2	-	CASRGTDITYGYTF
TRBJ2-2	TRBV5-4	many	CASSHSNGGNTGELFF
TRBJ2-2	TRBV7-9	-	CASSPTRILAGGSGGELFF
TRBJ1-1	TRBV2	-	CASSWGVTNTEAFF
TRBJ1-1	TRBV12-3/TRBV12-4	many	CASSLHRNTEAFF
TRBJ1-2	TRBV12-3/TRBV12-4	few	CASSPGLAGYTF
TRBJ2-5	TRBV7-9	many	CASSSSVAGGHRETQYF
TRBJ1-4	TRBV11-3	-	CASSLNRGFNEKLFF
TRBJ2-7	TRBV2	many	CASSDPVGRGAYEQYF
TRBJ2-5	TRBV20-1	many	CSATGTNQETQYF
TRBJ2-2	TRBV5-1	-	CASSLALTGELFF
TRBJ1-1	TRBV11-1	many	CASSLSRQGNTEAFF
TRBJ2-7	TRBV9	many	CASSGGTVPYEQYF
TRBJ1-2	TRBV29-1	-	CSSPGTGGYTF
TRBJ1-2	TRBV10-3	-	CAISYTRGRTNYGYTF
TRBJ1-1	TRBV3-1	-	CASSQAGQGRLNTEAFF
TRBJ2-6	TRBV20-1	many	CSARDGFSGANVLTF
TRBJ2-3	TRBV12-3/TRBV12-4	few	CASSFSAGWDTQYF
TRBJ1-1	TRBV7-8	many	CASSPRQRIDTEAFF
TRBJ1-4	TRBV4-1	many	CASSQVSGTGNEKLFF
TRBJ2-7	TRBV5-1	many	CASSLGRGSGYGEQYF